The sequence of this T cell receptor (beta chain) was determined in a study of T cells in localized non-small cell lung cancer. TCRdb keeps only in-frame clones here, not all; method: immunoSEQ multiplex PCR. The profile shows about 15,000 clones, approximately 89% of them singletons. For this clone: Its antigen is undetermined.

Study-wide points: In uninvolved adjacent lung, T cell clonality reached its highest value, exceeding tumor. Out of the top 100 tumor clones, a median around 57 were seen in adjacent lung. With higher T cell density in blood came longer overall survival.

Specimen: peripheral blood, collected before any cancer treatment. This TCR was recovered from a woman aged 35 to 69 with stage I lung adenocarcinoma.

The chain's CDR3 is CASGGDGGTNYGYTF. CDR3 DNA sequence: TGTGCCAGCGGGGGGGACGGAGGGACCAACTATGGCTACACCTTC. The V gene is TRBV28, the J gene TRBJ1-2; D might be TRBD1 (5 bases). Trimming removed 8 bases from V and 2 bases from J, with 18 bases in between. The length of the CDR3 is 15 residues. The germline CDR1 and CDR2 sequences are MDHEN and SYDVKM.